The 30 T cell receptor beta chains in this list originate from one sample, sequenced in a study of neurological immune-mediated disorders. TCRdb independently ran MiXCR on the 5' RACE reads; one entry per CDR3 protein. The data show tens of thousands of distinct CDR3 sequences, 4% to 5.5% seen once. The sample was PBMCs. The origin of the receptors is a woman aged 60-75 years with multiple sclerosis.

This chain connects TRBV3-1 to TRBJ2-1, with D uncertain. The germline V and J ends were trimmed by 2 bases and 7 bases, with 12 bases remaining between them. The CDR3 has 14 amino acids. The germline gives CDR1 LGHDT, CDR2 YNNKEL (reference sequence). The CDR3 DNA is TGTGCCAGCAGCCAACCATTCCCACCGAATGAGCAGTTCTTC. Translated, it gives CASSQPFPPNEQFF.

This clonotype came up many times. The rearrangement uses TRBV7-2 and TRBJ2-7, with 11 bases that match TRBD2. The CDR3 extends over 14 amino acids. V was pared by 5 bases and J by 2 bases, with 2 bases of the junction left unmatched. Germline V gene sequence: CDR1 SGHTA, CDR2 FQGNSA. The CDR3 DNA follows: TGTGCCAGCAGCGAGGGACTAGCGGCCTACGAGCAGTACGTC. It specifies CASSEGLAAYEQYV.

This clonotype was detected ten times or more. The chain links TRBV20-1 to TRBJ2-1, with 8 bases identical to TRBD2. CDR1 is DFQATT and CDR2 is SNEGSKA in the germline V gene (reference sequence). V lost 0 bases, J lost 2 bases, and 0 bases stayed unmatched. The CDR3 extends over 14 amino acids. For the CDR3, the DNA is TGCAGTGCTAGAGACGGGGGGGCCTACAATGAGCAGTTCTTC. It encodes CSARDGGAYNEQFF.

In its sample, this clonotype was seen many times. V gene TRBV11-2 combines with J gene TRBJ1-4, with D uncertain. Germline CDR1 reads SGHAT; CDR2 reads FQNNGV. The V gene lost 5 bases and the J gene lost 10 bases, with 11 bases spanning the gap. This CDR3 comprises 12 residues. The CDR3 DNA is TGTGCCAGCAGCCCCAGATACGGAAAACTGTTTTTT. Residues: CASSPRYGKLFF. The whole variable domain, remainder taken from reference TRBV11-2 and TRBJ1-4, is EAGVAQSPRYKIIEKRQSVAFWCNPISGHATLYWYQQILGQGPKLLIQFQNNGVVDDSQLPKDRFSAERLKGVDSTLKIQPAKLEDSAVYLCASSPRYGKLFFGSGTQLSVL.

On this clonotype: A read error may account for a junction end that differs from germline. The genes are TRBV20-1 and TRBJ2-3; 11 nucleotides align to TRBD2. The V gene's germline CDR1 is DFQATT and CDR2 SNEGSKA (reference sequence). The CDR3 is made up of 17 amino acids. This chain's CDR3 is CSAGEALAGGPVDTQYF. The DNA for the CDR3 is TGCAGTGCTGGAGAGGCCTTAGCGGGGGGGCCAGTAGATACGCAGTATTTT.

This clonotype has a handful of counts. The chain combines TRBV7-3 with TRBJ2-3, with 8 positions matching TRBD2. The germline gives CDR1 SGHTA, CDR2 FQGTGA. The J segment lost 4 bases and the V segment lost 2 bases, leaving 5 bases of the junction unmatched. The CDR3 spans 15 residues. The CDR3 DNA reads as TGTGCCAGCAGCTTAGGCGGGGGGTCCGCAGATACGCAGTATTTT. Translating it yields CASSLGGGSADTQYF.

This clonotype has ten or more counts. The J gene is TRBJ2-1, the V gene TRBV20-1, with 8 bases matching TRBD2. Germline V lookup: CDR1 DFQATT, CDR2 SNEGSKA (reference sequence). V trimming: 1 base; J trimming: 7 bases; junction bases outside the gene matches: 6. The CDR3 is made up of 14 amino acids. CDR3 sequence: CSARVLASGNEQFF. CDR3 nucleotide sequence: TGCAGTGCTAGAGTTTTGGCTAGCGGGAATGAGCAGTTCTTC.

The chain combines TRBV20-1 with TRBJ1-1, with 9 positions matching TRBD1. After removal of 1 base from V and 0 bases from J, the junction contained 9 bases not matched to a gene. Germline lookup yields CDR1 DFQATT and CDR2 SNEGSKA (reference sequence). This CDR3 spans 17 amino acids. The CDR3 DNA reads TGCAGTGCTAGAGCCGACAGGGGGTCCCTTATGAACACTGAAGCTTTCTTT. Its translation is CSARADRGSLMNTEAFF.

This clonotype has a count of ten or more. The genes are TRBV10-3 and TRBJ2-2; the D is unclear. From germline, CDR1 is ENHRY and CDR2 SYGVKD. CDR3 length: 18 residues. V was trimmed by 0 bases and J by 7 bases, leaving 21 bases between them. In DNA, the CDR3 is TGTGCCATCAGTGAGTCGAAGCCCCCCCCGGGCAGTGGCGGGGAGCTGTTTTTT. It is translated as CAISESKPPPGSGGELFF.

This clonotype was seen many times. The CDR3 sequence: CASSEGWGRNTEAFF. The CDR3 DNA follows: TGCGCCAGCAGTGAAGGGTGGGGGAGGAACACTGAAGCTTTCTTT. This chain connects TRBV10-2 to TRBJ1-1; possibly TRBD1 for D (5 bases). This CDR3 contains 15 residues. V was shortened by 3 bases and J by 1 base, with 12 bases between the two germline ends. The V gene's germline CDR1 is WSHSY and CDR2 SAAADI.

This clonotype was observed at least ten times. The CDR3 here is CSAPLIEKLFF. DNA for the CDR3: TGCAGTGCCCCCTTGATTGAAAAACTGTTTTTT. The V gene is TRBV20-1, the J gene TRBJ1-4, with D unresolved. V dropped 6 bases and J dropped 7 bases, with 9 bases sitting between them. Germline loops: CDR1 DFQATT, CDR2 SNEGSKA (reference sequence). This CDR3 is built from 11 residues.

This chain joins TRBV5-1 and TRBJ2-5; D might be TRBD1 (5 bases). With 4 bases removed from V and 2 bases from J, the gap between germline ends came to 18 bases. This CDR3 has 16 residues. Germline CDR1 reads SGHRS; CDR2 reads YFSETQ. The CDR3 spells CASSLVPRASQETQYF. In DNA, the CDR3 is TGCGCCAGCAGCCTGGTCCCCAGGGCATCTCAAGAGACCCAGTACTTC.

This clonotype was found many times. The chain has TRBV9 and TRBJ2-1, with a weak D call TRBD1 (6 bases). This CDR3 is built from 15 residues. The V end lost 3 bases, the J end lost 5 bases, and 15 bases lay between the germline ends. CDR1 is SGDLS and CDR2 is YYNGEE in the germline V gene. The CDR3 nucleotides read TGTGCCAGCAGCGCCAGGACAGCCTGGGACAATGAGCAGTTCTTC. Translation gives CASSARTAWDNEQFF.

The table lists this clonotype with many counts. Here the CDR3 DNA reads TGTGCCAGCAGTTTGTCAGGGAGAAACATTCAGTACTTC. As protein: CASSLSGRNIQYF. V and J are TRBV6-2 or TRBV6-3 and TRBJ2-4; D possibly uses TRBD1 or TRBD2 (5 bases each). The V gene's germline CDR1 is MNHEY and CDR2 SVGEGT. The CDR3 has 13 residues. Trimming removed 4 bases at V and 6 bases at J, with 10 bases between.

This clonotype turned up a few times. This chain joins TRBV20-1 and TRBJ1-5; D is ambiguous. Germline CDR1 DFQATT, CDR2 SNEGSKA (reference sequence). Trimming cost V 2 bases and J 0 bases, with 8 bases left between them. The CDR3 extends over 14 amino acids. As DNA, the CDR3 is TGCAGTGCTAGAATGGATTATAGCAATCAGCCCCAGCATTTT. Translated, it gives CSARMDYSNQPQHF.

This clonotype was found many times. The rearrangement uses TRBV20-1 and TRBJ1-1; D might be TRBD1 (5 bases). This CDR3 is built from 12 residues. The germline CDR1 and CDR2 sequences are DFQATT and SNEGSKA (reference sequence). V lost 6 bases to trimming and J lost 4 bases, with 12 bases between them. The CDR3 sequence: CSAPRGVTEAFF. CDR3 in DNA: TGCAGTGCCCCTAGGGGCGTCACTGAAGCTTTCTTT.

This clonotype was recorded at least ten times. The V call is TRBV9, the J call TRBJ2-3; 9 bases are shared with TRBD1. The CDR3 consists of 14 residues. V lost 0 bases to trimming and J lost 5 bases; unmatched junction nucleotides: 1. Germline V gene sequence: CDR1 SGDLS, CDR2 YYNGEE. Here the CDR3 reads CASSVVGQGDTQYF. The DNA of the CDR3 is TGTGCCAGCAGCGTAGTGGGACAGGGAGATACGCAGTATTTT. The variable domain in full, with the rest retrieved from reference TRBV9 and TRBJ2-3, is DSGVTQTPKHLITATGQRVTLRCSPRSGDLSVYWYQQSLDQGLQFLIQYYNGEERAKGNILERFSAQQFPDLHSELNLSSLELGDSALYFCASSVVGQGDTQYFGPGTRLTVL.

There are many counts of this clonotype. This chain joins TRBV20-1 and TRBJ2-1, with TRBD1 matching 12 bases. With 6 bases clipped from V and 7 bases from J, the junction kept 4 bases outside the gene matches. This CDR3 has 13 residues. Germline V gene sequence: CDR1 DFQATT, CDR2 SNEGSKA (reference sequence). In nucleotides, the CDR3 is TGCAGTGCGGGGACAGGGGGCATGAATGAGCAGTTCTTC. Its protein is CSAGTGGMNEQFF.

This clonotype was counted at least ten times. The V gene is TRBV20-1, the J gene TRBJ2-3; 9 bases are a match to TRBD1. The ends lost 3 bases at V and 4 bases at J; junction bases unmatched: 11. Germline V CDR1 and CDR2: DFQATT, SNEGSKA (reference sequence). This CDR3 spans 16 amino acids. CDR3 DNA: TGCAGTGCTAGCCCTAGGACAGGGGAGGAACCAGATACGCAGTATTTT. Its translation: CSASPRTGEEPDTQYF.

This clonotype was picked up many times. The chain has TRBV5-1 and TRBJ2-3; D uncertain. This CDR3 has 16 residues. The V end lost 2 bases, the J end lost 2 bases, and 15 bases lay between the germline ends. Germline CDR1 is SGHRS and CDR2 is YFSETQ. CDR3 sequence reads: CASSLGRSITTDTQYF. The CDR3 nucleotides read TGCGCCAGCAGCTTAGGGCGCAGCATCACCACAGATACGCAGTATTTT.

There are a few counts of this clonotype. This chain uses TRBV7-6 with TRBJ2-2, with a possible D match to TRBD1 (6 bases). Germline V gives CDR1 SGHVS, CDR2 FNYEAQ. With 5 bases removed from V and 7 bases from J, the gap between germline ends came to 14 bases. This CDR3 comprises 14 residues. This CDR3 is CASSTNRASGELFF. DNA for the CDR3: TGTGCCAGCAGCACAAACAGGGCGAGCGGGGAGCTGTTTTTT.

This clonotype was observed many times. The chain employs TRBV29-1 and TRBJ2-3; TRBD2 agrees at 8 bases. Germline V gives CDR1 SQVTM, CDR2 ANQGSEA. Trimming cost V 4 bases and J 4 bases; bases outside gene matches: 7. This CDR3 is 14 amino acids long. In nucleotides, the CDR3 is TGCAGCGTTGGGTCGCGGGAGGTATCAGATACGCAGTATTTT. Its translation is CSVGSREVSDTQYF.

The table lists this clonotype with a few counts. The chain couples TRBV25-1 to TRBJ2-5; tentative D call: TRBD1 (6 bases). There are 15 residues in the CDR3. Per germline, CDR1 MGHDK and CDR2 SYGVNS. Trimming removed 5 bases from V and 5 bases from J, with 18 bases in between. The DNA for the CDR3 is TGTGCCAGCAGTACCACTCAGGGGCTTGCGGAGACCCAGTACTTC. It codes for CASSTTQGLAETQYF.

This clonotype was seen a handful of times. This chain uses TRBV5-1 with TRBJ2-3; TRBD2 is a possible D gene (5 bases). CDR1 and CDR2 (germline): SGHRS, YFSETQ. The V end was cut by 0 bases, the J end by 6 bases, with 17 bases between. The CDR3 totals 16 residues. CDR3 loop: CASSLGDILLGDTQYF. As DNA, the CDR3 is TGCGCCAGCAGCTTGGGCGACATATTACTAGGGGATACGCAGTATTTT.

This clonotype was recorded at least ten times. Here the CDR3 DNA reads TGCAGTGCTATGCCGGGCGGGGGGGCGGTAGATACGCAGTATTTT. Protein product: CSAMPGGGAVDTQYF. The chain links TRBV20-1 to TRBJ2-3; 9 bases are a match to TRBD2. Germline-derived CDR1 and CDR2 are DFQATT and SNEGSKA (reference sequence). This CDR3 comprises 15 residues. V shed 4 bases and J 5 bases; nucleotides not matched to a gene: 10.

This clonotype has at least ten counts. The rearrangement uses TRBV9 and TRBJ2-5; 7 nucleotides agree with TRBD2. Germline trimming cut 3 bases from V and 3 bases from J; bases unmatched to any gene: 5. The CDR3 totals 14 residues. Germline CDR1 and CDR2: SGDLS and YYNGEE. The CDR3 sequence: CASSGGGLEETQYF. CDR3 sequence (DNA): TGTGCCAGCAGCGGCGGGGGTCTCGAAGAGACCCAGTACTTC.

This clonotype was seen repeatedly, ten times or more. The V gene is TRBV5-5, the J gene TRBJ2-7, with D perhaps given as TRBD1 or TRBD2 (5 bases each). The germline V gene has CDR1 SGHKS and CDR2 YYEKEE (reference sequence). Trimming took 0 bases from V and 3 from J, leaving 13 bases between them. This CDR3 region has 15 residues. CDR3 loop: CASSLVTGADYEQYF. The CDR3 region has the DNA TGTGCCAGCAGCTTGGTGACCGGGGCCGACTACGAGCAGTACTTC.

The table lists this clonotype with many counts. V and J are TRBV4-1 and TRBJ2-5, with 9 bases that match TRBD2. There are 15 residues in the CDR3. With 1 base clipped from V and 2 bases from J, the junction kept 2 bases outside the gene matches. The germline gives CDR1 MGHRA, CDR2 YSYEKL. The CDR3 region is CASSQVAGAQETQYF. The CDR3 DNA reads as TGCGCCAGCAGCCAAGTAGCGGGGGCTCAAGAGACCCAGTACTTC.

This clonotype was observed many times. The chain combines TRBV4-1 with TRBJ2-2, with 7 bases identical to TRBD1. Trimming removed 1 base from V and 7 bases from J; junction bases left unmatched: 9. Per germline, CDR1 MGHRA and CDR2 YSYEKL. The CDR3 is made up of 16 amino acids. CDR3 in amino acids: CASSQGRQGDGGELFF. CDR3 nucleotides: TGCGCCAGCAGCCAAGGGAGACAGGGAGACGGCGGGGAGCTGTTTTTT.

This clonotype occurred many times. The chain links TRBV7-7 to TRBJ2-1; 8 bases are a match to TRBD2. The CDR3 is made up of 15 amino acids. V lost 1 base, J lost 9 bases, and 8 bases stayed unmatched. The germline V gene has CDR1 SSHAT and CDR2 FNYEAQ (reference sequence). The chain's CDR3 is CASSLVAGGFGEQFF. CDR3 bases: TGTGCCAGCAGCTTAGTGGCGGGAGGCTTCGGTGAGCAGTTCTTC.